This T cell receptor (beta chain) was identified in a study of OX40 agonist ivuxolimab in advanced cancers. Regarding the research as a whole: Ivuxolimab was an agonistic, fully human IgG2 monoclonal antibody directed against OX40 (CD134), a costimulatory receptor. Peripheral TCRbeta sequencing aimed to test whether ivuxolimab altered TCR sequence diversity and caused clonal T-cell expansion. The paper covers the monotherapy dose-escalation part of the phase I ivuxolimab trial, which included N of about 50 patients. Of the approximately 50 patients in dose escalation, 19 had hepatocellular carcinoma, some 15 had melanoma, 9 had renal cell carcinoma and 9 had head and neck cancer. Patients were allowed to have had prior anti-PD-1, anti-PD-L1 or anti-CTLA-4 therapy, and approximately 40% of the dose-escalation patients had been treated with checkpoint inhibitors. Intravenous ivuxolimab was administered to patients every 2 weeks at six dose levels: 0.01, 0.1, 0.3, 1.5, 3 and 10 mg/kg. Partial responses occurred in three dose-escalation patients: two with cutaneous melanoma and one with hepatocellular carcinoma. The dose-escalation cohort was about 86% male with a mean age of roughly 62 years, ranging from 23 to 79. Summary of the overall study and its limitations: At doses of 0.1 to 3.0 mg/kg, clonal expansion of both CD4+ and CD8+ T cells in blood was seen between baseline and week 6. Low levels of normalized T-cell clonal expansion were also seen in some patients who did not respond. On average, CD8+ T cells showed more expanded clones than CD4+ T cells after ivuxolimab. The antigen specificity of the peripheral T cells that underwent clonal expansion was not determined. In partial responders in the 0.1-3.0 mg/kg groups, normalized peripheral clonal expansion was found to be among the lowest, especially among CD8+ T cells.

Genomic DNA was isolated from the sorted cells so that the TCRbeta CDR3 region could be sequenced. The immunoSEQ Assay was used for sequencing of TCRbeta CDR3 regions. TCRdb re-hosts the immuneACCESS table, in-frame sequences only. Its copies lack some clones; in the studies checked, an unresolved V gene accounts for under half of them, and the cause for the rest is not known. This sample has tens of thousands of clones in its table, and around four fifths of those were observed once. The top ten clones comprise approximately 10% of the sample. Turning to this clone: The target of this receptor is not known. Base qualities are not recorded, but no much larger clone differs from it by a single base.

CDR1 and CDR2, per the germline V gene, are ENHRY and SYGVKD. The CDR3 goes from the cysteine to the phenylalanine over 13 residues. Only CDR3 DNA remains: 39 bases, in frame from the first base. V is clipped by 11 bases and J by 3 bases, and the sequence between their germline boundaries is 15 bases long. The trial excluded patients who had a history of autoimmune disease or who were on systemic immunosuppression. Peripheral blood for TCR sequencing was collected from all dose cohorts at baseline, on cycle 4 day 1, and on cycle 7 day 1. The samples were drawn from a first-in-human, open-label, multicenter phase I dose-escalation trial of ivuxolimab. The trial enrolled adults with locally advanced or metastatic head and neck squamous cell, hepatocellular, melanoma or renal cell carcinoma. Before TCR sequencing, CD4+ T cells and CD8+ T cells from peripheral blood were sorted into separate populations.

The TCR comes from an adult with an advanced solid tumor such as melanoma, head and neck, liver or kidney cancer. This chain is built from TRBV10-3 and TRBJ2-3; the D gene is perhaps TRBD1 or TRBD2, as each covers 6 bases. Material: CD4+ or CD8+ T cells sorted from blood, obtained in a trial of the OX40 agonist ivuxolimab. The nucleotide sequence is given as TGTGCCTCTAAGGAGGGGGGTACAGATACGCAGTATTTT. Its translation is CASKEGGTDTQYF.